This record concerns one T cell receptor beta chain sequence. Deletions cut 6 bases from V and 8 bases from J, with 19 bases between. Germline V gene sequence: CDR1 SGHTA, CDR2 FQGNSA. The CDR3 has 14 amino acids. The data were obtained in a study of hypomethylating agent response in myelodysplastic syndrome. Authors' processing steps: Of 168,753 unique clonotypes, roughly 1.5% were previously reported viral-epitope-specific in VDJdb. Repertoires were generated with immunoSEQ multiplex PCR, while TCRdb's copy carries only in-frame clones and drops some. V, J and clone size are those of that table, while D and trimming were read from the DNA. Of about 6,200 clones detected, approximately 81% appear once; the ten largest clones hold under 30%.

The clonotype originates from a human donor with myelodysplastic syndrome. Sequencing was performed on bone marrow, taken before or after starting hypomethylating agent treatment for myelodysplastic syndrome (not recorded which). The chain is built from TRBV7-2 and TRBJ1-2; D may be TRBD1 (5 bases). The CDR3 DNA follows: TGTGCCAGCAGGCCCCCAGGGCACCTTATAGGCTACACCTTC. It translates to CASRPPGHLIGYTF.